One T cell receptor (beta chain) is described in this entry. There is no known antigen for this receptor. The input lacks base qualities; no much larger clone sits a single base away. This record comes from a study of radiotherapy plus CTLA-4 blockade in lung cancer (dated by TCRdb to between 2017 and 2018). About the study as a whole: Among the enrolled patients, about 19% had an objective response, and about 30% reached disease control.

In this study, focal radiation therapy paired with CTLA-4 blockade (ipilimumab) was tested in patients who had chemo-refractory metastatic non-small-cell lung cancer. The research as a whole found: After treatment with radiotherapy and ipilimumab, TCR clones that originated in tumors expanded in peripheral blood. The strongest predictors of response, as reported, were early dynamic changes in blood T cell clones along with a rise in serum interferon-beta after radiation.

Per the germline V gene (reference sequence), WNHNN is the CDR1 and SYGVQD is the CDR2. Between the V and J ends, shortened by 10 bases and 4 bases respectively, the junction contains 16 bases. Including cysteine and phenylalanine, the CDR3 has 14 amino acids. Solely the CDR3 DNA is kept, with 42 bases framed from the first base. The receptor library was made with the immunoSEQ multiplex PCR assay. TCRdb took over this immuneACCESS table, retaining in-frame rearrangements with V and J assigned. Such tables are incomplete; in checked studies, under half of the missing clones stem from an unresolved V gene, and the remainder is unexplained. This sample lists approximately 65,000 clones; about 72% were detected once. The top ten clonotypes cover approximately 4.5% of the sample.

The material sequenced was peripheral blood, taken from a patient treated with radiotherapy plus ipilimumab. The TCR originated in a human donor with non-small cell lung cancer who had a complete response to radiotherapy plus ipilimumab. The chain is encoded by TRBV10-1 joined to TRBJ2-2, and TRBD1 may be the D gene, going by 5 matching bases. The DNA is TGCGCCACCCGAGCAGGGCAAGTCACCGGGGAGCTGTTTTTT. Its protein is CATRAGQVTGELFF.